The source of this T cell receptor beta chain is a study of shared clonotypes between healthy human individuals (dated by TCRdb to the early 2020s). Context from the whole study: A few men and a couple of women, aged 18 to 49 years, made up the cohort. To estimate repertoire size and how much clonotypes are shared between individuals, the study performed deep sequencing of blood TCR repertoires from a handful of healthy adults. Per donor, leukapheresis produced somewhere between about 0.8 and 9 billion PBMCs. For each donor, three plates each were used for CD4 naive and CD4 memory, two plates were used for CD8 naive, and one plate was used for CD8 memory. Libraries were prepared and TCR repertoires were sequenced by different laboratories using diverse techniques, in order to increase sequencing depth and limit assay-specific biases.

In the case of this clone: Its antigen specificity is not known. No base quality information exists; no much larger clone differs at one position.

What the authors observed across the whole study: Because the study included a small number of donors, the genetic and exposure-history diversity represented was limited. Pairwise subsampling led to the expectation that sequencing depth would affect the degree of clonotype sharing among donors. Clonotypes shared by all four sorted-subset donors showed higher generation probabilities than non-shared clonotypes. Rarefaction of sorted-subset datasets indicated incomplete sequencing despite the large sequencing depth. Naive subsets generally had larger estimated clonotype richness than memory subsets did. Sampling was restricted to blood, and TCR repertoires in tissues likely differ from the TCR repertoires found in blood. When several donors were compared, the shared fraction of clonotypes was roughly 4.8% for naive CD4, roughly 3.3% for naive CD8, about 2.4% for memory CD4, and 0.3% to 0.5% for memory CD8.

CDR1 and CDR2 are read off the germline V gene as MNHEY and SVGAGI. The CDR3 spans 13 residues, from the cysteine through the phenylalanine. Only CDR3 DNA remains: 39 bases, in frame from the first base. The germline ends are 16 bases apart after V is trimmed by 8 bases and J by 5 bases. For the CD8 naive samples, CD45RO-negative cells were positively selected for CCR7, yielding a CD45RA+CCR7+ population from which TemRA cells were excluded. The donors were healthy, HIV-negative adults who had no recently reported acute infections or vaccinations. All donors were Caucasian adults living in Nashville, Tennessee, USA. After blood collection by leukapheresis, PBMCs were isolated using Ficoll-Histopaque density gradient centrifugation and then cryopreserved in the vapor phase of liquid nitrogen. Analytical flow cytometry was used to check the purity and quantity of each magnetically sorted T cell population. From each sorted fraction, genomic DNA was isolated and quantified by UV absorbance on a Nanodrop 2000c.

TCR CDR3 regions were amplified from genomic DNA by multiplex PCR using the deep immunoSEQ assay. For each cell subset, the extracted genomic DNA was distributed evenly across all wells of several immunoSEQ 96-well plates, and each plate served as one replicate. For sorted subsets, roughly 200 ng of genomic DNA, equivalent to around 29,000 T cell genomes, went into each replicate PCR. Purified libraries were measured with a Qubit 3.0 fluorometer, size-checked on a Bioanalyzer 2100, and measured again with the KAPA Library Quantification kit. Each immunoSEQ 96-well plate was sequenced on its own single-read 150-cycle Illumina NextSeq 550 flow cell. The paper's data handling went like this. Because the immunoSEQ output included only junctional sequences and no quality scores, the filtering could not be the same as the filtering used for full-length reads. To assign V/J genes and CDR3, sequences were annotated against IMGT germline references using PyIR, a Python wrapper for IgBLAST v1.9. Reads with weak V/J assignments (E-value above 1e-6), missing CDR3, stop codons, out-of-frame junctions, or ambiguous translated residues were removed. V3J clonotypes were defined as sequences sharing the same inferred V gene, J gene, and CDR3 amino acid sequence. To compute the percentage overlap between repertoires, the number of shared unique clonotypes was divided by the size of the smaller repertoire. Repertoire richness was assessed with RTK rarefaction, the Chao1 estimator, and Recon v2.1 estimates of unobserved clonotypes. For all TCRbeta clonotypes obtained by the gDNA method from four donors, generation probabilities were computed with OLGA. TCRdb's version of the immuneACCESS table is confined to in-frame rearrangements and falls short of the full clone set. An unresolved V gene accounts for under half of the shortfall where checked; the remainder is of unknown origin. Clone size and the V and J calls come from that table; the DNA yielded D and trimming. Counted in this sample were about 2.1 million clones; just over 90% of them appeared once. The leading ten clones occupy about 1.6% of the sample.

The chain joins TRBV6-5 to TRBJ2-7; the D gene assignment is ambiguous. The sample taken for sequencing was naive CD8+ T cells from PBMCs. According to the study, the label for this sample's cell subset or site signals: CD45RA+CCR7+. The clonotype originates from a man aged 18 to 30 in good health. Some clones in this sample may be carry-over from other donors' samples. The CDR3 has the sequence CASALRWFHEQYF. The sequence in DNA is TGTGCCAGCGCACTCCGGTGGTTCCACGAGCAGTACTTC.